What follows describes a single T cell receptor (beta chain). Its antigen is unidentified. Generated by immunoSEQ multiplex PCR, the TCRdb table keeps only in-frame clones and is missing some. The sample lists 150,000 to 200,000 clones, 90% to 95% occurring once. Analysis merged second doses at about 4 or about 12 weeks. The data are from a study of T cell responses to AZD1222 COVID-19 vaccine. V lost 11 bases and J lost 0, with 13 bases in between. Germline V gene data show CDR1 as ENHRY and CDR2 as SYGVKD. The CDR3 sequence is 13 residues long. Study-wide findings and caveats: Nearly half of spike-specific TCRs reportedly go after variant regions that carry no mutations. Clonal diversity was possibly underestimated, and the donors were mostly white British, with more females. Across the whole spike, CD4 TCRs peaked at regions 160-218 and 743-854.

The genes are TRBV10-3 and TRBJ1-2; D might be TRBD1 (5 bases). This sequence originates from an adult who received the AZD1222 COVID-19 vaccine. Material: peripheral blood, obtained 28 days after the second AZD1222 dose. The CDR3 DNA is TGTGCCCTTTGGGGGGGAACTAACTATGGCTACACCTTC. This encodes CALWGGTNYGYTF.